The clone carrying this T cell receptor (beta chain) has a handful of counts. The junction shows a germline mismatch at one end, possibly a read error. This record belongs to a study of blood T cells in healthy people across ages. CDR3 size: 16 residues. Germline CDR1 is MNHEY and CDR2 is SVGEGT. Combining a sample-barcoded 5' primer with a J-beta primer mix, a second PCR ran for 7 to 11 cycles. Each CDR3 protein is one row after TCRdb ran MiXCR on the 5' RACE reads. Of some 1.5 million distinct CDR3 sequences in the sample, 28% were seen once. The specimen sequenced was blood. The V and J genes are TRBV6-2 or TRBV6-3 and TRBJ2-5, with TRBD1 as a possible D gene (5 bases). The receptor was derived from a woman in her 30s in good health. CDR3 sequence reads: CAGSYPSRVPQETQYF. CDR3 nucleotide sequence: TGTGCCGGCAGTTACCCCTCCAGGGTCCCCCAAGAGACCCAGTACTTC.